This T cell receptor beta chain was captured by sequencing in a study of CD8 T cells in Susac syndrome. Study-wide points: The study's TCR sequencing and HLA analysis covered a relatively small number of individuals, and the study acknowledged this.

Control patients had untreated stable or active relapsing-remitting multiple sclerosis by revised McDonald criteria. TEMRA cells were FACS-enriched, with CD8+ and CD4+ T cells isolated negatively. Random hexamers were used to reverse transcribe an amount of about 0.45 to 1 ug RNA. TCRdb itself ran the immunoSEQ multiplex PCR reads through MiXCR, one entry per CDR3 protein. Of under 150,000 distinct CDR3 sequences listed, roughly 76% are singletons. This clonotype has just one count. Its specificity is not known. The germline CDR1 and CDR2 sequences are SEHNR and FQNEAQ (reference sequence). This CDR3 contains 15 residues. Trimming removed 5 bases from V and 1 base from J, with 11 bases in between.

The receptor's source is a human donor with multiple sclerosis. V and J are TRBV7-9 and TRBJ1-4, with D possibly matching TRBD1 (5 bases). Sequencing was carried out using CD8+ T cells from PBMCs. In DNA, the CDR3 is TGTGCCAGCAGCCCGAGGAGGGGAACTAATGAAAAACTGTTTTTT. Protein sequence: CASSPRRGTNEKLFF.